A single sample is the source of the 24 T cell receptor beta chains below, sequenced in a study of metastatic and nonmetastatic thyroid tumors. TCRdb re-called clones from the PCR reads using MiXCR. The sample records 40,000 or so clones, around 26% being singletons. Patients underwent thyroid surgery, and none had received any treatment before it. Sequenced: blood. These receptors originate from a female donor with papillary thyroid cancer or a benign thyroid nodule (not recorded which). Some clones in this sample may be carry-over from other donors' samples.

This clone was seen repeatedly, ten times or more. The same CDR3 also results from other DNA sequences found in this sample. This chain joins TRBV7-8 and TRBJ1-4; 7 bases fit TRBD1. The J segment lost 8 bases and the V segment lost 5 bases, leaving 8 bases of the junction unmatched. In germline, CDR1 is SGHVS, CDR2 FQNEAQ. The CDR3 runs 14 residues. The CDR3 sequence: CASSPTGSGEKLFF. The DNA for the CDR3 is TGTGCCAGCAGCCCGACAGGGAGTGGAGAAAAACTGTTTTTT.

The CDR3 bases are TGTGCCAGCAGCCCGACTAGCTGGTGCTACAATGAGCAGTTCTTC. Its translation is CASSPTSWCYNEQFF. The chain recombines TRBV6-1 with TRBJ2-1, with 7 bases lining up with TRBD2. Trimming took 6 bases from V and 3 from J; bases not matched to a gene: 8. The germline gives CDR1 MNHNS, CDR2 SASEGT. CDR3 length: 15 residues.

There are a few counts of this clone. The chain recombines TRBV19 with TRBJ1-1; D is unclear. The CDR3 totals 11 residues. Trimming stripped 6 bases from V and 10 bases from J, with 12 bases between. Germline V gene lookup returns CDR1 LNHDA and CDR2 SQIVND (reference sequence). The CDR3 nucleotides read TGTGCCAGTAGCCCAACCTGGGGAGCTTTCTTT. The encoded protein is CASSPTWGAFF. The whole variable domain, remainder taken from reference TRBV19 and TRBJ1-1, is DGGITQSPKYLFRKEGQNVTLSCEQNLNHDAMYWYRQDPGQGLRLIYYSQIVNDFQKGDIAEGYSVSREKKESFPLTVTSAQKNPTAFYLCASSPTWGAFFGQGTRLTVV.

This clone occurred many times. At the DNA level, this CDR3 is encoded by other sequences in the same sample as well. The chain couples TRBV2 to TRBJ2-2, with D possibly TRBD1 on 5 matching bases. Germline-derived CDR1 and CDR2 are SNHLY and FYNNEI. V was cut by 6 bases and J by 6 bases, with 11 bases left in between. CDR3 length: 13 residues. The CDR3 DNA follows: TGTGCCAGCAGAGACAGTTGGTCCGGGGAGCTGTTTTTT. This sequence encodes CASRDSWSGELFF.

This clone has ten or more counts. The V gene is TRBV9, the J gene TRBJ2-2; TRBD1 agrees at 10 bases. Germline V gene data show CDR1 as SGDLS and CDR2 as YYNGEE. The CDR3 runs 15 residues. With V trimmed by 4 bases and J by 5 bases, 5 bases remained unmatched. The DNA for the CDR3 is TGTGCCAGCAGCCTACCGGGACAGGGGACCGGGGAGCTGTTTTTT. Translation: CASSLPGQGTGELFF. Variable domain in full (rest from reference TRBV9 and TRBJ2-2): DSGVTQTPKHLITATGQRVTLRCSPRSGDLSVYWYQQSLDQGLQFLIQYYNGEERAKGNILERFSAQQFPDLHSELNLSSLELGDSALYFCASSLPGQGTGELFFGEGSRLTVL.

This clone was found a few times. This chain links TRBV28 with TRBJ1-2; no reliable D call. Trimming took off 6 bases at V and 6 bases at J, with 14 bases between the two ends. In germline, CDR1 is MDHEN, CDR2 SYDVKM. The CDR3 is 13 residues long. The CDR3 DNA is TGTGCCAGCAGCGCCTTCCATCTTGATGGCTACACCTTC. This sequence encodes CASSAFHLDGYTF.

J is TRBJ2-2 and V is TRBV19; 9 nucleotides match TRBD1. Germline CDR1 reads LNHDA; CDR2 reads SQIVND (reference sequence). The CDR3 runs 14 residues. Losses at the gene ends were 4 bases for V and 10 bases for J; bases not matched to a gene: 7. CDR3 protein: CASSKTGGAEELFF. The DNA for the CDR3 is TGTGCCAGTAGTAAGACAGGGGGAGCGGAGGAGCTGTTTTTT.

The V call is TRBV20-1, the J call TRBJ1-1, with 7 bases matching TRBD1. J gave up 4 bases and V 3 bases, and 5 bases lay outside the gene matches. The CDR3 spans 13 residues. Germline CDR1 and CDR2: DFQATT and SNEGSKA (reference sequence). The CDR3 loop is CSASDDRVTEAFF. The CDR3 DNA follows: TGCAGTGCTAGTGACGACAGGGTCACTGAAGCTTTCTTT.

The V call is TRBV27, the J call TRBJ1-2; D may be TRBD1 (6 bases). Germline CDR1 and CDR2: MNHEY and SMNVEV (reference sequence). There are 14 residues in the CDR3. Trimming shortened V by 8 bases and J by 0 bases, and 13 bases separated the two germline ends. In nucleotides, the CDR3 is TGTGCCAGCGGCAAGACAGGTTCTAACTATGGCTACACCTTC. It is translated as CASGKTGSNYGYTF.

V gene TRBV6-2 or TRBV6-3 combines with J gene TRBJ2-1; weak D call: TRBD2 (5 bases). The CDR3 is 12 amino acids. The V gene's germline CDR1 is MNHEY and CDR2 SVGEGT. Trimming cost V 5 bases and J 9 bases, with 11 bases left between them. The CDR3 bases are TGTGCCAGCAGTGGGAGAGTTGGTGAGCAGTTCTTC. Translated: CASSGRVGEQFF.

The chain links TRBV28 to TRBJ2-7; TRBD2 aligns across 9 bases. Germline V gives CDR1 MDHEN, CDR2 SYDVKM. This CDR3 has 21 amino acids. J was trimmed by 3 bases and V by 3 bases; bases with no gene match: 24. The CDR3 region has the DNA TGTGCCAGCAGTTTGTTTTCTCCAACCGCAGAACTAGCGGGCCCCCGCTACGAGCAGTACTTC. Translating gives CASSLFSPTAELAGPRYEQYF.

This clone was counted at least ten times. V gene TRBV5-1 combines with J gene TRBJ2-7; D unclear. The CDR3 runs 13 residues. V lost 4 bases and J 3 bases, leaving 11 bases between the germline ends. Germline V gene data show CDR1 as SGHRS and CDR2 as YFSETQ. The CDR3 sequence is CASSVGSSYEQYF. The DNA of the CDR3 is TGCGCCAGCAGCGTTGGGTCCAGCTACGAGCAGTACTTC.

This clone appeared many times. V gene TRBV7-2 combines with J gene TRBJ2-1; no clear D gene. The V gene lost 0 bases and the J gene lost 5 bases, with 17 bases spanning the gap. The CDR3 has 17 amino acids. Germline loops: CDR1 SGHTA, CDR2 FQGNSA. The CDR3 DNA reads TGTGCCAGCAGCTTAGCGACTGACGCACTCATTAACAATGAGCAGTTCTTC. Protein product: CASSLATDALINNEQFF.

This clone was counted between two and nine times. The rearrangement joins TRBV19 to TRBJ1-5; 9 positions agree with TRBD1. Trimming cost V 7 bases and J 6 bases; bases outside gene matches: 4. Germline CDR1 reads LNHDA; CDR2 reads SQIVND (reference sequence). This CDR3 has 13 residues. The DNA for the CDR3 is TGTGCCAGTACCGGACAGGGGAGTCAGCCCCAGCATTTT. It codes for CASTGQGSQPQHF.

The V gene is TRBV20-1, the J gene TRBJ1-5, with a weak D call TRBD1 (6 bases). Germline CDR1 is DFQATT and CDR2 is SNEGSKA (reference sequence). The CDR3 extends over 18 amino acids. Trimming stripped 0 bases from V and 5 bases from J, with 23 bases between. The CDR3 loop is CSARDQGQGVPDYQPQHF. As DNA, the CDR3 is TGCAGTGCTAGAGACCAGGGACAAGGGGTACCAGACTATCAGCCCCAGCATTTT.

DNA for the CDR3: TGTGCCAGCAGACCCGGGGGGACGCTTAGAGAGAAAGATACGCAGTATTTT. Encoded protein: CASRPGGTLREKDTQYF. The rearrangement links TRBV11-1 to TRBJ2-3; TRBD2 agrees at 7 bases. Germline CDR1 is SGHAT and CDR2 is FQDESV (reference sequence). V was clipped by 6 bases and J by 5 bases; unmatched bases: 17. This CDR3 contains 17 residues.

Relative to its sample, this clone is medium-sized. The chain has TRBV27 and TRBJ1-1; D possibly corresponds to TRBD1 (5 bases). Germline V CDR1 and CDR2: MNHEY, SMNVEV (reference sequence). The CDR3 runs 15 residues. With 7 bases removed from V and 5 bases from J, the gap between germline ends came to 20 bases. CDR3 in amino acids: CASIPAGGEGTEAFF. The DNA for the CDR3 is TGTGCCAGCATCCCCGCCGGCGGGGAGGGGACTGAAGCTTTCTTT.

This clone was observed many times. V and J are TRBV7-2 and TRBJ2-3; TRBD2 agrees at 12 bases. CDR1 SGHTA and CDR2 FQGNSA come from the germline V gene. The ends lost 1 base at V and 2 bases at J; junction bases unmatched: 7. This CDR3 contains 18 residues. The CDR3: CASSLVALAGGFTDTQYF. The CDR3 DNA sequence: TGTGCCAGCAGCTTAGTCGCGCTAGCGGGGGGGTTCACAGATACGCAGTATTTT. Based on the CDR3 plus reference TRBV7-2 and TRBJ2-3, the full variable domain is GAGVSQSPSNKVTEKGKDVELRCDPISGHTALYWYRQSLGQGLEFLIYFQGNSAPDKSGLPSDRFSAERTGGSVSTLTIQRTQQEDSAVYLCASSLVALAGGFTDTQYFGPGTRLTVL.

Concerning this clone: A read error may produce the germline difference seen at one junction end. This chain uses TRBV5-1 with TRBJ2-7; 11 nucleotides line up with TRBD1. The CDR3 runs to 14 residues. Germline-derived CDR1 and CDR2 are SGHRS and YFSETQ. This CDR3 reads CSSSSGQGEHEHYF. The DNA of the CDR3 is TGCTCCAGCAGCTCGGGACAGGGGGAACACGAGCATTACTTC.

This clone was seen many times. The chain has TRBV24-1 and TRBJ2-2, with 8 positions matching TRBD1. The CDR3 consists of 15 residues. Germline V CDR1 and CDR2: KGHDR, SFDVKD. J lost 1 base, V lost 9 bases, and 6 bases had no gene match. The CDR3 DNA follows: TGTGCCACCCGTCCGACAGGGGAGAACACCGGGGAGCTGTTTTTT. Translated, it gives CATRPTGENTGELFF.

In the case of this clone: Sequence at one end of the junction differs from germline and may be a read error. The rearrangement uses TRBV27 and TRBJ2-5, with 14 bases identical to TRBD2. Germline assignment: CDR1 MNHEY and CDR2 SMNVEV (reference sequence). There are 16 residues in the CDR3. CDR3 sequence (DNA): TGTGCCAGCGGGACTAGCGGGAGAGGCCTGCAAGATACCCAGTACTTC. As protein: CASGTSGRGLQDTQYF.

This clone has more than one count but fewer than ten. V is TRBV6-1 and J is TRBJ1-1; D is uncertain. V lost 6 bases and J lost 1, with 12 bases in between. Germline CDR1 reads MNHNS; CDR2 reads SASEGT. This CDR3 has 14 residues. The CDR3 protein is CASRPFLRNTEAFF. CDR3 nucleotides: TGTGCCAGCAGGCCCTTTCTGAGGAACACTGAAGCTTTCTTT.

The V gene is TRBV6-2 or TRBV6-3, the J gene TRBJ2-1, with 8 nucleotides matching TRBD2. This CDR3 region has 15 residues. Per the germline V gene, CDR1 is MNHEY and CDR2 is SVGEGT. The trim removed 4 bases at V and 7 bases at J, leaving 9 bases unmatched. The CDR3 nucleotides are TGTGCCAGCAGTTCCTCTACCGGGAGGGCAAATGAGCAGTTCTTC. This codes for CASSSSTGRANEQFF.

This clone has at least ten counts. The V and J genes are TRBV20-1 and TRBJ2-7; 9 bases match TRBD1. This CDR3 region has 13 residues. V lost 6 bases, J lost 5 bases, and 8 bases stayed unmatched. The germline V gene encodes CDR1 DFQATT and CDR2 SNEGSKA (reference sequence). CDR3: CSALDRGRDEQYF. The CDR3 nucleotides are TGCAGTGCCTTGGACAGGGGACGGGACGAGCAGTACTTC.